Sequencing of this T cell receptor beta chain was carried out in a study of cytomegalovirus exposure and HLA in healthy donors. The ends lost 0 bases at V and 6 bases at J; junction bases unmatched: 4. This CDR3 comprises 15 residues. The germline CDR1 and CDR2 sequences are PRHDT and FYEKMQ (reference sequence). The PCR contained 60 Vbeta and 13 Jbeta primers. TCRdb's table, derived via immunoSEQ multiplex PCR, lists solely in-frame clones and lacks some. The sample has approximately 260,000 clones; around 90% are singletons. This TCR was sampled from a girl aged 2 to 9 in good health and CMV-seronegative. This sequence joins TRBV13 and TRBJ2-7, with TRBD1 matching over 11 bases. Sequenced input: PBMCs. This CDR3 is CASSLGRDRGSEQYF. In DNA form, the CDR3 reads TGTGCCAGCAGCTTAGGAAGGGACAGGGGGTCCGAGCAGTACTTC.